The TCR beta chain described here comes from a study of technical replicates of blood from several donors. The CDR3 contains 19 residues. The junction had 14 bases not matched to a gene; V was cut back by 2 bases and J by 7 bases. Germline V gene data show CDR1 as MNHEY and CDR2 as SMNVEV (reference sequence). Some clones are missing from TCRdb's copy, which holds only in-frame ones; the method was immunoSEQ multiplex PCR. This sample has about 97,000 clones; approximately 96% occur once, and the top ten carry approximately 0.33%. This clone came up once. What was sequenced was T cells isolated from PBMCs. The TCR was taken from a human donor in good health. The V call is TRBV27, the J call TRBJ2-1, with 13 bases identical to TRBD2. The CDR3 nucleotides are TGTGCCAGCAGTTTAAGGCAGGGCTTAACTAGCGGGAGGGGGAATGAGCAGTTCTTC. Protein: CASSLRQGLTSGRGNEQFF.